This T cell receptor (beta chain) originates from a study of radiotherapy plus CTLA-4 blockade in lung cancer. Overall study context: An objective response was seen in 15% to 20% of patients, and disease control in 25% to 40%.

Libraries were prepared by immunoSEQ multiplex PCR; TCRdb keeps only in-frame clonotypes and omits some of them. The profile shows 80,000 to 95,000 clones, roughly four fifths of them singletons. Regarding the study as a whole: Expansion in blood of tumor-derived TCR clones was seen after radiotherapy plus ipilimumab.

Regarding this clone: Its target is unknown.

This TCR derives from a human donor with non-small cell lung cancer that progressed on radiotherapy plus ipilimumab. The sequencing used peripheral blood, collected from a patient treated with radiotherapy plus ipilimumab.

CDR3 sequence (DNA): TGTGCCAGCAGCTTGAGAAGGGTAAGGAGCACAGATACGCAGTATTTT. Protein sequence: CASSLRRVRSTDTQYF. This chain uses TRBV5-6 with TRBJ2-3; D is uncertain. Between the trimmed V and J ends, which lost 1 base and 0 bases, there was a span of 12 bases. Germline CDR1 reads SGHDT; CDR2 reads YYEEEE. This CDR3 is 16 amino acids long.